Each of the 28 T cell receptor beta chains below was sequenced from the same sample in a study of beta chain features in type 1 diabetes. For these TCRs, the target antigens are not known. Of the isolated RNA, all was reverse transcribed, and so the sequenced material was expressed TCRB transcripts. Sequencing was performed with immunoSEQ multiplex PCR; in TCRdb, only in-frame clones are kept and a portion is missing. The table shows 500,000 to 850,000 clones, with about 14% occurring only once. General observations from the study: Among patients with Type 1 diabetes, TCRB CDR3s were moderately but significantly shorter in every one of the four CD4+ subsets.

Sequenced sample: naive CD4+ T cells from blood. The receptor set was obtained from a man in his late teens or twenties with type 1 diabetes.

The chain uses TRBV7-2 and TRBJ2-1; D is perhaps TRBD1 (6 bases). Germline CDR1 SGHTA, CDR2 FQGNSA. The CDR3 is 16 residues long. Trimming pared 3 bases from V and 2 bases from J, leaving 14 bases between. The CDR3 protein is CASSLQTGSPYNEQFF. The CDR3 region has the DNA TGTGCCAGCAGCTTGCAAACAGGGTCCCCCTACAATGAGCAGTTCTTC. Filled out from reference TRBV7-2 and TRBJ2-1, the complete variable domain reads GAGVSQSPSNKVTEKGKDVELRCDPISGHTALYWYRQSLGQGLEFLIYFQGNSAPDKSGLPSDRFSAERTGGSVSTLTIQRTQQEDSAVYLCASSLQTGSPYNEQFFGPGTRLTVL.

The V and J genes are TRBV30 and TRBJ2-7; D is unclear. V shed 0 bases and J shed 2 bases, with 8 bases lying between them. In germline, CDR1 is GTSNPN, CDR2 SVGIG (reference sequence). The CDR3 runs 13 residues. CDR3 nucleotides: TGTGCCTGGAGTGTGATAGGCCCCTACGAGCAGTACTTC. Amino acids: CAWSVIGPYEQYF.

The genes are TRBV6-6 and TRBJ1-6, with D unclear. This CDR3 has 13 residues. CDR1 and CDR2 from the germline V gene are MNHNY and SVGAGI (reference sequence). Trimming left V 8 bases short and J 0 bases short, with 5 bases between. CDR3 residues: CASLSSYNSPLHF. As DNA, the CDR3 is TGTGCCAGCCTGAGCTCCTATAATTCACCCCTCCACTTT.

The chain combines TRBV6-1 with TRBJ1-5; no clear D gene. Germline V gene sequence: CDR1 MNHNS, CDR2 SASEGT. The CDR3 loop spans 15 amino acids. V shed 2 bases and J shed 7 bases, with 15 bases lying between them. The CDR3 DNA is TGTGCCAGCAGTGAAAACGTTGAAGGGTGGCAGCCCCAGCATTTT. It translates to CASSENVEGWQPQHF.

This clone occurred once. The chain joins TRBV6-5 to TRBJ1-2; TRBD1 aligns across 7 bases. There are 13 residues in the CDR3. Germline CDR1 reads MNHEY; CDR2 reads SVGAGI. V shed 3 bases and J 10 bases; nucleotides not matched to a gene: 8. This CDR3 reads CASSYVGTAVYTF. The DNA of the CDR3 is TGTGCCAGCAGTTATGTCGGGACAGCTGTCTACACCTTC.

This clone has a handful of counts. The chain combines TRBV30 with TRBJ2-5, with 8 bases that match TRBD1. This CDR3 region has 12 residues. V lost 4 bases to trimming and J lost 2 bases; unmatched junction nucleotides: 0. CDR1 is GTSNPN, CDR2 SVGIG, per germline (reference sequence). The CDR3 protein is CAWNRGQETQYF. CDR3 coding DNA: TGTGCCTGGAACAGGGGGCAAGAGACCCAGTACTTC. The variable domain in full, with the rest retrieved from reference TRBV30 and TRBJ2-5, is SQTIHQWPATLVQPVGSPLSLECTVEGTSNPNLYWYRQAAGRGLQLLFYSVGIGQISSEVPQNLSASRPQDRQFILSSKKLLLSDSGFYLCAWNRGQETQYFGPGTRLLVL.

The chain has TRBV19 and TRBJ2-7; 9 bases line up with TRBD1. The germline gives CDR1 LNHDA, CDR2 SQIVND (reference sequence). The CDR3 covers 15 residues. Unmatched junction bases numbered 8, after V lost 4 bases and J lost 4 bases. The CDR3: CASSTPGTGPYEQYF. CDR3 bases: TGTGCCAGTAGTACCCCCGGGACAGGGCCTTACGAGCAGTACTTC.

The V call is TRBV5-1, the J call TRBJ1-2, with D hard to call. With 6 bases removed from V and 2 bases from J, the gap between germline ends came to 8 bases. The length of the CDR3 is 12 residues. CDR1 and CDR2 from the germline V gene are SGHRS and YFSETQ. The CDR3 DNA follows: TGCGCCAGCACCGACGGCAACTATGGCTACACCTTC. Translated: CASTDGNYGYTF.

This rearrangement joins TRBV30 to TRBJ2-3; either TRBD1 or TRBD2 may fit D (6 bases each). The germline V gene has CDR1 GTSNPN and CDR2 SVGIG (reference sequence). V lost 5 bases to trimming and J lost 1 base, with 13 bases between them. The CDR3 runs to 14 residues. The CDR3 sequence is CAWEVGGGTDTQYF. In DNA form, the CDR3 reads TGTGCCTGGGAAGTGGGGGGCGGCACAGATACGCAGTATTTT.

This clone was found a few times. The chain joins TRBV6-5 to TRBJ1-3; D gene uncertain. Looked up from germline, CDR1 is MNHEY and CDR2 is SVGAGI. V lost 0 bases, J lost 0 bases, and 6 bases lay in between. This CDR3 is built from 15 residues. The CDR3 DNA follows: TGTGCCAGCAGTTACTCATTCATCTCTGGAAACACCATATATTTT. This gives the protein CASSYSFISGNTIYF.

This clone was observed a handful of times. The rearrangement uses TRBV6-5 and TRBJ2-5; 7 positions match TRBD2. There are 16 residues in the CDR3. Germline lookup yields CDR1 MNHEY and CDR2 SVGAGI. V shed 4 bases and J 1 base; nucleotides not matched to a gene: 9. The CDR3 DNA sequence: TGTGCCAGCAGTTGGGGTCCTAGCGGATCCCAAGAGACCCAGTACTTC. It codes for CASSWGPSGSQETQYF.

The gene calls are TRBV28 and TRBJ1-5, with D possibly being TRBD1 (5 bases). The germline V gene encodes CDR1 MDHEN and CDR2 SYDVKM. The CDR3 is made up of 19 amino acids. Between the trimmed V and J ends, which lost 8 bases and 2 bases, there was a span of 28 bases. CDR3 coding DNA: TGTGCCAGCCGCTTTGGGACCTTCAAAGGGACCCTCGGCAATCAGCCCCAGCATTTT. Residues: CASRFGTFKGTLGNQPQHF. The whole variable domain, remainder taken from reference TRBV28 and TRBJ1-5, is DVKVTQSSRYLVKRTGEKVFLECVQDMDHENMFWYRQDPGLGLRLIYFSYDVKMKEKGDIPEGYSVSREKKERFSLILESASTNQTSMYLCASRFGTFKGTLGNQPQHFGDGTRLSIL.

This clone appeared a single time. The chain recombines TRBV4-1 with TRBJ1-2, with no clear D. CDR1 and CDR2 from the germline V gene are MGHRA and YSYEKL. The CDR3 covers 17 residues. The V end lost 1 base, the J end lost 7 bases, and 22 bases lay between the germline ends. The DNA of the CDR3 is TGCGCCAGCAGCCAAGCGGAAAGCGGGCGAGAATTGGGTGGCTACACCTTC. This sequence encodes CASSQAESGRELGGYTF.

This rearrangement joins TRBV20-1 to TRBJ2-1, with D perhaps matching TRBD2 (5 bases). Trimming shortened V by 0 bases and J by 12 bases, and 9 bases separated the two germline ends. This CDR3 is 11 amino acids long. From germline, CDR1 is DFQATT and CDR2 SNEGSKA (reference sequence). CDR3 sequence (DNA): TGCAGTGCTAGAGAGAGGGAAGCGCAGTTCTTC. Encoded protein: CSAREREAQFF.

A note on this clone: Relative to the germline gene, one junction end is altered; a read error may explain this. The J gene is TRBJ2-5, the V gene TRBV5-4; D tentatively reads TRBD1 or TRBD2 (5 bases each). CDR1 and CDR2 (germline): SGHNT, YYREEE (reference sequence). This CDR3 comprises 13 residues. As DNA, the CDR3 is TGTGCCAGCAGCTTAGCCATGGGGACCGACGAGGACTTC. It translates to CASSLAMGTDEDF.

This chain connects TRBV7-9 to TRBJ2-7, with 7 positions matching TRBD1. Germline V CDR1 and CDR2: SEHNR, FQNEAQ (reference sequence). The V and J ends lost 5 bases and 3 bases, in that order; junction bases with no gene match: 10. The CDR3 runs 15 residues. The chain's CDR3 is CASSPMQGVYYEQYF. For the CDR3, the DNA is TGTGCCAGCAGCCCTATGCAGGGGGTGTACTACGAGCAGTACTTC.

Turning to this clone: A junction end diverges from the germline sequence, so it may reflect a read error. The V gene is TRBV7-7, the J gene TRBJ2-7, with D perhaps TRBD1 (6 bases). The CDR3 runs to 15 residues. CDR1 is SSHAT and CDR2 is FNYEAQ in the germline V gene (reference sequence). The CDR3 sequence: CASSPGQGLLYEQYF. Here the CDR3 DNA reads TGTGCTAGCAGTCCAGGTCAGGGGCTCCTCTACGAGCAGTACTTC.

V and J are TRBV10-1 and TRBJ2-5, with D possibly TRBD2 on 6 matching bases. Trimming shortened V by 10 bases and J by 5 bases, and 20 bases separated the two germline ends. The length of the CDR3 is 14 residues. Germline CDR1 WNHNN, CDR2 SYGVQD (reference sequence). CDR3 region: CAISSGRDGETQYF. CDR3 coding DNA: TGCGCCATATCATCAGGGCGGGACGGGGAGACCCAGTACTTC.

This clone turned up a few times. This sequence joins TRBV11-2 and TRBJ2-5; D is uncertain. The CDR3 consists of 11 residues. From germline, CDR1 is SGHAT and CDR2 FQNNGV. Trimming pared 6 bases from V and 2 bases from J, leaving 4 bases between. This CDR3 reads CASRMQETQYF. The CDR3 DNA is TGTGCCAGCAGAATGCAAGAGACCCAGTACTTC.

This clone was found a few times. The chain combines TRBV19 with TRBJ2-7, with a tentative D call TRBD2 (5 bases). Looked up from germline, CDR1 is LNHDA and CDR2 is SQIVND (reference sequence). The V and J ends lost 6 bases and 7 bases respectively, with 13 bases between them. The CDR3 spans 12 residues. DNA of the CDR3: TGTGCCAGTAGCCGGGGAACAGTAGAGCAGTACTTC. Translated, it gives CASSRGTVEQYF.

The rearrangement uses TRBV6-5 and TRBJ2-5; a possible D gene is TRBD2 (6 bases). Trimming stripped 4 bases from V and 5 bases from J, with 17 bases between. Germline loops: CDR1 MNHEY, CDR2 SVGAGI. This CDR3 spans 15 amino acids. CDR3 loop: CASSWDGRGYETQYF. CDR3 bases: TGTGCCAGCAGTTGGGACGGGAGAGGCTACGAGACCCAGTACTTC.

This clone was detected only a few times. The chain combines TRBV25-1 with TRBJ2-5; TRBD1 aligns across 7 bases. Per the germline V gene, CDR1 is MGHDK and CDR2 is SYGVNS. This CDR3 is built from 14 residues. Losses at the gene ends were 7 bases for V and 1 base for J; bases not matched to a gene: 6. CDR3 residues: CASNRQGPQETQYF. The CDR3 DNA reads TGTGCCAGCAACCGACAGGGACCCCAAGAGACCCAGTACTTC.

This clone was detected only a few times. The chain is built from TRBV14 and TRBJ2-7, with 8 positions matching TRBD1. Trimming took 4 bases from V and 7 from J; bases not matched to a gene: 15. Per germline, CDR1 SGHDN and CDR2 FVKESK. This CDR3 spans 16 amino acids. The CDR3 sequence is CASSLRQGRTVWEQYF. As DNA, the CDR3 is TGTGCCAGCAGCCTTCGACAGGGGAGGACCGTCTGGGAGCAGTACTTC.

The gene calls are TRBV19 and TRBJ2-1; a weak D match, TRBD2 (5 bases). This CDR3 spans 12 amino acids. Germline V gene sequence: CDR1 LNHDA, CDR2 SQIVND (reference sequence). Trimming removed 8 bases from V and 8 bases from J, with 13 bases in between. CDR3 nucleotides: TGTGCCAGTCGAACTAGACGGTATGAGCAGTTCTTC. Amino acids: CASRTRRYEQFF.

This clone was seen a handful of times. The V call is TRBV4-3, the J call TRBJ2-1; D might be TRBD1 or TRBD2, each matching 6 bases. Germline V gives CDR1 LGHNA, CDR2 YSLEER. Trimming stripped 0 bases from V and 2 bases from J, with 11 bases between. The CDR3 has 16 amino acids. The CDR3 loop reads CASSQEFGGAYNEQFF. In DNA form, the CDR3 reads TGCGCCAGCAGCCAAGAATTCGGGGGCGCCTACAATGAGCAGTTCTTC.

V is TRBV7-2 and J is TRBJ2-7; D may match TRBD1 or TRBD2 (5 bases each). The V end lost 5 bases, the J end lost 3 bases, and 20 bases lay between the germline ends. This CDR3 is 16 amino acids long. Germline lookup yields CDR1 SGHTA and CDR2 FQGNSA. CDR3 region: CASSPPRGALVYEQYF. In DNA form, the CDR3 reads TGTGCCAGCAGCCCACCGAGAGGGGCCCTAGTCTACGAGCAGTACTTC.

A few counts support this clone. Being one base from a much bigger clone, this may be a read error. In the same sample, other DNA sequences code for this CDR3. This chain connects TRBV11-2 to TRBJ2-5; D not resolved. Trimming removed 0 bases from V and 7 bases from J, with 3 bases in between. This CDR3 is 11 amino acids long. Germline-derived CDR1 and CDR2 are SGHAT and FQNNGV. CDR3: CASSLEGTQYF. In DNA, the CDR3 is TGTGCCAGCAGCTTAGAAGGGACCCAGTACTTC.

J is TRBJ1-1 and V is TRBV30, with D unresolved. This CDR3 comprises 11 residues. Germline CDR1 is GTSNPN and CDR2 is SVGIG (reference sequence). V lost 0 bases to trimming and J lost 7 bases, with 6 bases between them. CDR3 sequence: CAWSVLYEAFF. DNA for the CDR3: TGTGCCTGGAGTGTCCTATATGAAGCTTTCTTT.